These 20 T cell receptor beta chains were all obtained from the same sample, sequenced in a study of blood T cell repertoires in COVID-19. The assay was immunoSEQ multiplex PCR, and TCRdb's table has in-frame clones only and misses some. The table has under 200,000 clones, over 75% seen once. The sequenced sample consisted of PBMCs or T cells enriched from blood (not recorded which). The receptors derive from a middle-aged man who had recovered from COVID-19.

The chain joins TRBV5-5 to TRBJ1-3, with TRBD1 matching over 7 bases. V lost 6 bases to trimming and J lost 0 bases; unmatched junction nucleotides: 9. The CDR3 loop spans 16 amino acids. From germline, CDR1 is SGHKS and CDR2 YYEKEE (reference sequence). The CDR3 DNA reads as TGTGCCAGCAACAGAGAGGCAGGGGGCTCTGGAAACACCATATATTTT. Translated, it gives CASNREAGGSGNTIYF.

The sample holds one count of this clone. The chain links TRBV7-8 to TRBJ1-6; TRBD1 is a possible D gene (5 bases). Trimming shortened V by 7 bases and J by 5 bases, and 18 bases separated the two germline ends. Germline V gives CDR1 SGHVS, CDR2 FQNEAQ. CDR3 length: 16 amino acids. The CDR3 sequence: CASTPRRVYHNSPLHF. The CDR3, as DNA: TGTGCCAGCACCCCCCGCAGGGTCTACCATAATTCACCCCTCCACTTT.

This clone has more than one count but fewer than ten. This chain uses TRBV28 with TRBJ2-7; D is possibly TRBD2 (6 bases). Per the germline V gene, CDR1 is MDHEN and CDR2 is SYDVKM. The CDR3 contains 13 residues. The V and J ends lost 3 bases and 1 base respectively, with 7 bases between them. Here the CDR3 reads CASSFGSSYEQYF. The CDR3 region has the DNA TGTGCCAGCAGTTTCGGGAGTTCCTACGAGCAGTACTTC.

The chain employs TRBV24-1 and TRBJ1-5; 9 bases agree with TRBD1. Germline loops: CDR1 KGHDR, CDR2 SFDVKD. This CDR3 contains 15 residues. The J segment lost 5 bases and the V segment lost 6 bases, leaving 7 bases of the junction unmatched. The CDR3 reads CATSSPGQGHQPQHF. The CDR3 bases are TGTGCCACCAGTTCCCCGGGACAGGGACATCAGCCCCAGCATTTT.

This chain connects TRBV9 to TRBJ2-3, with D maybe TRBD2 (6 bases). Germline V gives CDR1 SGDLS, CDR2 YYNGEE. The CDR3 is 15 amino acids. Between the trimmed V and J ends, which lost 2 bases and 4 bases, there was a span of 14 bases. The CDR3 spells CASSVASGVPDTQYF. CDR3 sequence (DNA): TGTGCCAGCAGCGTCGCATCGGGGGTCCCAGATACGCAGTATTTT.

V and J are TRBV27 and TRBJ2-5, with D perhaps matching TRBD2 (6 bases). Per germline, CDR1 MNHEY and CDR2 SMNVEV (reference sequence). The CDR3 runs to 14 residues. Trimming pared 6 bases from V and 5 bases from J, leaving 16 bases between. The CDR3 bases are TGTGCCAGCAGGCCGCTCGGGGGAATGGAGACCCAGTACTTC. As protein: CASRPLGGMETQYF.

The chain employs TRBV5-1 and TRBJ1-5; 8 bases match TRBD1. The J segment lost 7 bases and the V segment lost 0 bases, leaving 6 bases of the junction unmatched. The CDR3 length is 15 residues. Germline V CDR1 and CDR2: SGHRS, YFSETQ. DNA for the CDR3: TGCGCCAGCAGCTTGGGGCAGGGGGCCTCGCAGCCCCAGCATTTT. This codes for CASSLGQGASQPQHF.

The chain uses TRBV6-1 and TRBJ1-6; unclear D gene. CDR3 length equals 15 residues. The V end lost 1 base, the J end lost 3 bases, and 7 bases lay between the germline ends. CDR1 is MNHNS, CDR2 SASEGT, per germline. The CDR3 spells CASSEDRSYNSPLHF. The CDR3 DNA reads TGTGCCAGCAGTGAAGATCGGAGCTATAATTCACCCCTCCACTTT.

The gene calls are TRBV7-3 and TRBJ2-3; TRBD1 matches at 8 bases. After removal of 5 bases from V and 1 base from J, the junction contained 5 bases not matched to a gene. Germline V lookup: CDR1 SGHTA, CDR2 FQGTGA. The CDR3 runs 15 residues. CDR3 nucleotide sequence: TGTGCCAGCAGCCCTCAGGGGGCGCGCACAGATACGCAGTATTTT. Translation: CASSPQGARTDTQYF.

Remarks on this clone: This sample also contains other DNA sequences that code for the same CDR3. The CDR3 DNA is TGTGCCATCAGTGGGTCTAGCGGATCCTACGAGCAGTACTTC. The encoded protein is CAISGSSGSYEQYF. This chain links TRBV10-3 with TRBJ2-7; 7 bases are shared with TRBD2. The germline V gene encodes CDR1 ENHRY and CDR2 SYGVKD. This CDR3 spans 14 amino acids. V was pared by 4 bases and J by 1 base, with 4 bases of the junction left unmatched.

The CDR3 DNA follows: TGTGCCATTAATAATCGGGCACAGGGAGAAAAACTGTTTTTT. Translated: CAINNRAQGEKLFF. This chain links TRBV6-5 with TRBJ1-4; D possibly corresponds to TRBD1 (6 bases). This CDR3 region has 14 residues. V lost 10 bases, J lost 8 bases, and 20 bases lay in between. Germline values: CDR1 MNHEY, CDR2 SVGAGI.

V is TRBV24-1 and J is TRBJ1-1, with a tentative D call TRBD1 (5 bases). Trimming shortened V by 3 bases and J by 10 bases, and 14 bases separated the two germline ends. From germline, CDR1 is KGHDR and CDR2 SFDVKD. This CDR3 contains 13 residues. The CDR3 loop reads CATSDGAQVPAFF. CDR3 in DNA: TGTGCCACCAGTGATGGGGCCCAGGTACCAGCTTTCTTT.

The rearrangement joins TRBV4-1 to TRBJ1-3; a possible D gene is TRBD1 (5 bases). V lost 4 bases and J 0 bases, leaving 10 bases between the germline ends. CDR3 length: 15 residues. CDR1 is MGHRA, CDR2 YSYEKL, per germline. The CDR3 loop reads CASSPQGPSGNTIYF. The CDR3 DNA reads as TGCGCCAGCAGCCCTCAGGGTCCCTCTGGAAACACCATATATTTT.

The V call is TRBV15, the J call TRBJ1-5; D not resolved. Trimming stripped 0 bases from V and 8 bases from J, with 14 bases between. CDR3 length: 15 residues. From germline, CDR1 is LNHNV and CDR2 YYDKDF (reference sequence). CDR3 region: CATSREIARQEPQHF. The CDR3 DNA follows: TGTGCCACCAGCAGAGAGATTGCGCGTCAGGAGCCCCAGCATTTT.

V gene TRBV27 combines with J gene TRBJ2-2; D may be TRBD2 (5 bases). This CDR3 is 15 amino acids long. Germline CDR1 reads MNHEY; CDR2 reads SMNVEV (reference sequence). The V and J ends lost 2 bases and 1 base respectively, with 8 bases between them. CDR3 sequence: CASSLRGRNTGELFF. As DNA, the CDR3 is TGTGCCAGCAGTTTAAGAGGGAGGAACACCGGGGAGCTGTTTTTT.

The chain combines TRBV11-2 with TRBJ1-1; 9 bases are a match to TRBD1. V gave up 4 bases and J gave up 5 bases; unmatched junction bases: 2. Germline values: CDR1 SGHAT, CDR2 FQNNGV. The CDR3 has 13 amino acids. Here the CDR3 DNA reads TGTGCCAGCAGCTGGGACAGGGCTACTGAAGCTTTCTTT. Its translation: CASSWDRATEAFF.

The chain links TRBV3-1 (or the pseudogene TRBV3-2) to TRBJ2-7, with D perhaps matching TRBD1 (5 bases). V lost 0 bases to trimming and J lost 6 bases, with 18 bases between them. The CDR3 runs 16 residues. The germline CDR1 and CDR2 sequences are LGHDT and YNNKEL (reference sequence). The CDR3 DNA follows: TGTGCCAGCAGCCAAGAATTGGGGCCCTTATCGTCCGAGCAGTACTTC. Encoded protein: CASSQELGPLSSEQYF.

This rearrangement joins TRBV5-4 to TRBJ2-1, with 9 bases that match TRBD1. Germline loops: CDR1 SGHNT, CDR2 YYREEE (reference sequence). This CDR3 comprises 16 residues. V lost 4 bases, J lost 4 bases, and 9 bases stayed unmatched. The CDR3 region has the DNA TGTGCCAGCAGCAATCCGGGGACAGGGCTATACAATGAGCAGTTCTTC. This codes for CASSNPGTGLYNEQFF.

CDR3 region: CASSIGPRQETQYF. CDR3 DNA: TGTGCCAGTAGTATAGGGCCACGCCAAGAGACCCAGTACTTC. The chain carries TRBV19 and TRBJ2-5; no clear D. In germline, CDR1 is LNHDA, CDR2 SQIVND (reference sequence). There are 14 residues in the CDR3. V dropped 1 base and J dropped 1 base, with 7 bases sitting between them.

The chain combines TRBV21-1 with TRBJ2-3; the table's D call of TRBD2 was not tested on the DNA. TRBV21-1 is a pseudogene segment. The CDR3 consists of 15 residues. CDR3 amino acids: CASSKPASGIDTQYF. In DNA form, the CDR3 reads TGTGCCAGCAGCAAACCCGCTAGCGGGATAGATACGCAGTATTTT.